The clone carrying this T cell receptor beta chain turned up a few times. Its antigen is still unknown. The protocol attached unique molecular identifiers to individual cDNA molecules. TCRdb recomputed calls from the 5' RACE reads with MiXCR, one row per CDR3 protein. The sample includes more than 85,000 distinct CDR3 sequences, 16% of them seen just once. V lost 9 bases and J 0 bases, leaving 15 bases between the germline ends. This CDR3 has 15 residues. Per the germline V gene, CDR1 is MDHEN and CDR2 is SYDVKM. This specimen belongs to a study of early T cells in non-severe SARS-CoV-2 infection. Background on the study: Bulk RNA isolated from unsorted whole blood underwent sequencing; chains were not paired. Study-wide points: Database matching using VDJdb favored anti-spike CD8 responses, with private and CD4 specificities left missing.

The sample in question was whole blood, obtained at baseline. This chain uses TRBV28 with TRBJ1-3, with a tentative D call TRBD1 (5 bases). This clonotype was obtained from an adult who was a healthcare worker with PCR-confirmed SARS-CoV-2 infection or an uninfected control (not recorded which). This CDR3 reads CASGGTASSGNTIYF. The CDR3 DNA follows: TGTGCCAGTGGGGGGACGGCAAGCTCTGGAAACACCATATATTTT.